This T cell receptor beta chain was captured in a study of neurological immune-mediated disorders. MiXCR, run by TCRdb on the 5' RACE reads, gives a single entry per CDR3 protein. Of tens of thousands of distinct CDR3 sequences listed, under 20% are singletons. Germline CDR1 and CDR2: MGHRA and YSYEKL. The CDR3 is made up of 17 amino acids. About this clonotype: A read error may produce the germline difference seen at one junction end.

Specimen: PBMCs. The clonotype originates from a woman in her thirties or forties in good health. The chain couples TRBV4-1 to TRBJ1-4; D is unclear. CDR3 in DNA: TGCGCCAGTAGCCCATTCGCTCGGGAGAAGGATAGTGAAAAACTGTTTTTT. Protein product: CASSPFAREKDSEKLFF.